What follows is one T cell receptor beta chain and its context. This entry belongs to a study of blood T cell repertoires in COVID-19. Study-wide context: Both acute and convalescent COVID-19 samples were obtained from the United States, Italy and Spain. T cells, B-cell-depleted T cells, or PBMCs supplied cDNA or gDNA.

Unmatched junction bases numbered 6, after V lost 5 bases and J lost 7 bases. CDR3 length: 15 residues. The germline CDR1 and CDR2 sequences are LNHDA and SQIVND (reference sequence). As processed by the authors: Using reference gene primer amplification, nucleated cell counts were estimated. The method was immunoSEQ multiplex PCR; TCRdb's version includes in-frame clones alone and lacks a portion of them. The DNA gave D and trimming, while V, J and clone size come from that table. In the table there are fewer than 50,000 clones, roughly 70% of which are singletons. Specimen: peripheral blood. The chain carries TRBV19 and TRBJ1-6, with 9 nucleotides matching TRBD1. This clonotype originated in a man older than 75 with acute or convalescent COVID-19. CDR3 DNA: TGTGCCAGTAGTCCACAGGGGGCGCAGAATTCACCCCTCCACTTT. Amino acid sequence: CASSPQGAQNSPLHF.